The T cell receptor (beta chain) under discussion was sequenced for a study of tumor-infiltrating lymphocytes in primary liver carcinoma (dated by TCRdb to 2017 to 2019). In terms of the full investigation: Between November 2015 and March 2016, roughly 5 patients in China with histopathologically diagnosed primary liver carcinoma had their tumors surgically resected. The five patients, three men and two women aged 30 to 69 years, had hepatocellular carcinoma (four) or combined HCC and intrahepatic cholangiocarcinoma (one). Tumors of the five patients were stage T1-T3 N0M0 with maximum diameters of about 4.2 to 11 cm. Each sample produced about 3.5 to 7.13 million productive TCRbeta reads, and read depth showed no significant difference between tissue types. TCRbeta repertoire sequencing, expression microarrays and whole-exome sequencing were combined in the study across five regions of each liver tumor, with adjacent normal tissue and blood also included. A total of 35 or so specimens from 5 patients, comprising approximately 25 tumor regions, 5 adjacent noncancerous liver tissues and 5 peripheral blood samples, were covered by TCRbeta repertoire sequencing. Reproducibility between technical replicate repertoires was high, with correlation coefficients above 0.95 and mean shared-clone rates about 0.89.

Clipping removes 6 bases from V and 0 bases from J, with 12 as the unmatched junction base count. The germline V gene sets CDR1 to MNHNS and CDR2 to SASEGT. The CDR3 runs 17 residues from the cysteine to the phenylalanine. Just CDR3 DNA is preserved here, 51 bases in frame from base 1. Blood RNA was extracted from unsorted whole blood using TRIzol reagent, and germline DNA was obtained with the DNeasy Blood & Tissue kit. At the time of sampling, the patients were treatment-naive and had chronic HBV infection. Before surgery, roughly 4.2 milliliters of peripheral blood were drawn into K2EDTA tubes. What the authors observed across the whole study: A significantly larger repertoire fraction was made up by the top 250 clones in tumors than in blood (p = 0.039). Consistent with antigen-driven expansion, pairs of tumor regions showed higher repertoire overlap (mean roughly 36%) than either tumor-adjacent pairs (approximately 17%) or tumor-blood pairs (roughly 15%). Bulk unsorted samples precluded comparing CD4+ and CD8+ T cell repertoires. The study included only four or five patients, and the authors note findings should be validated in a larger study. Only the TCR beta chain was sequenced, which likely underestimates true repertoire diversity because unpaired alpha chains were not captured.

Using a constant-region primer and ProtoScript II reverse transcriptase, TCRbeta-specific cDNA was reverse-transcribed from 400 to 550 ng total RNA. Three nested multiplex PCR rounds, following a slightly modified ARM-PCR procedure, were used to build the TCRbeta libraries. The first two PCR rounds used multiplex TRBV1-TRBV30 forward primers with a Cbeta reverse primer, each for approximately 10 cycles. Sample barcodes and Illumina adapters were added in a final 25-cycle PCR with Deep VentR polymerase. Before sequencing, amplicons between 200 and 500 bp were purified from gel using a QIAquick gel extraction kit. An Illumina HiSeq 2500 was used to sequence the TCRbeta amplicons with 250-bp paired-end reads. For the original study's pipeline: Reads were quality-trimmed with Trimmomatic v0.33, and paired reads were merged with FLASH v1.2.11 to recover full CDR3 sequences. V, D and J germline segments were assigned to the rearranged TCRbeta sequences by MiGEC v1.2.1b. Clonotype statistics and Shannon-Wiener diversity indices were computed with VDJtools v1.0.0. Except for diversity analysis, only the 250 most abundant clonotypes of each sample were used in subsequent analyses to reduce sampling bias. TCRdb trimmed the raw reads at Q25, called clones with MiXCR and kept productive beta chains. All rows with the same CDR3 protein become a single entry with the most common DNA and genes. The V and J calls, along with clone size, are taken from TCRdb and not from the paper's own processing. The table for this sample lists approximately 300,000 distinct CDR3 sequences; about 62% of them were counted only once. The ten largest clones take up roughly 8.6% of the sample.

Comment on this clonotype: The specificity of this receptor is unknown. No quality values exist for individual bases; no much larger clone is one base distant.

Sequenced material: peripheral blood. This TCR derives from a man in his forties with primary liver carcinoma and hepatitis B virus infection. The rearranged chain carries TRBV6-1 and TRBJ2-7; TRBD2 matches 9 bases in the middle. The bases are TGTGCCAGCAGCAGGGGGTCTAGCGGGATGATCTCCTACGAGCAGTACTTC. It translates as CASSRGSSGMISYEQYF.